This T cell receptor beta chain stems from a study of glioma-infiltrating T cells after dendritic cell vaccination. None of the glioblastoma patients had an isocitrate dehydrogenase mutation. The immunoSEQ assay amplified TCRB CDR3 from up to 2 ug DNA. The primer mix had 60 V beta and 13 J beta primers. Data came from immunoSEQ multiplex PCR; TCRdb stores just in-frame clones and leaves some out. The sample lists fewer than 110,000 clones, roughly 81% occurring once. From germline, CDR1 is SGHVS and CDR2 FNYEAQ. With 3 bases clipped from V and 8 bases from J, the junction kept 9 bases outside the gene matches. This CDR3 is built from 15 residues.

The sample consisted of blood, taken before dendritic cell vaccination. This clonotype was obtained from a human donor with glioblastoma. The chain couples TRBV7-6 to TRBJ2-1; 8 nucleotides match TRBD1. CDR3 protein: CASSFPGQGSDEQFF. In DNA form, the CDR3 reads TGTGCCAGCAGCTTTCCTGGACAGGGTTCGGATGAGCAGTTCTTC.